This T cell receptor (beta chain) is drawn from a study of T cell responses to AZD1222 COVID-19 vaccine. The wider study: Samples with a second dose at about 4 or about 12 weeks were pooled together. Study-wide results and caveats: The peak T cell response came first, and repertoires were sampled only after it. Just six people given AZD1222 tested seropositive at baseline. Most donors were white British, females outnumbered males, and clonal diversity was possibly underestimated.

The method was immunoSEQ multiplex PCR; TCRdb's version includes in-frame clones alone and lacks a portion of them. The top ten hold about a sixth of the sample, which has about 100,000 clones, about 86% seen once. On this clone itself: The antigen is not known.

In germline, CDR1 is MNHEY, CDR2 SMNVEV (reference sequence). The length of the CDR3 is 13 residues. V lost 3 bases to trimming and J lost 0 bases, with 6 bases between them. V usage is TRBV27 and J usage is TRBJ2-7; D ambiguous. Sequenced here: peripheral blood, sampled on day 0 of AZD1222 vaccination. This TCR came from an adult in good health. CDR3 sequence reads: CASSLVGSYEQYF. The DNA for the CDR3 is TGTGCCAGCAGTTTGGTCGGCTCCTACGAGCAGTACTTC.